The clone carrying this T cell receptor beta chain was seen a handful of times. This CDR3 spans 15 amino acids. Germline V gene lookup returns CDR1 SGHRS and CDR2 YFSETQ. V gave up 0 bases and J gave up 0 bases, with 6 bases separating them. The sample is drawn from a study of blood T cell repertoires in COVID-19. Study summary: There were acute and convalescent COVID-19 samples, and they came from the United States, Italy and Spain. Nucleic acid was either cDNA or gDNA, and it came from T cells, B-cell-depleted T cells, or PBMCs.

Original data processing: The authors estimated nucleated cell counts from reference gene primer amplification. Clones were read by immunoSEQ multiplex PCR, and TCRdb kept only the in-frame ones, dropping some. The DNA gave D and trimming, while V, J and clone size come from that table. The sample holds about 30,000 clones, roughly 88% seen once. The TCR comes from a human donor in a cohort sampled during active COVID-19. Sequences were obtained from peripheral blood. The gene calls are TRBV5-1 and TRBJ1-4; D is unresolved. The CDR3 loop is CASSLDTPTNEKLFF. The CDR3 DNA follows: TGCGCCAGCAGCTTGGACACCCCAACTAATGAAAAACTGTTTTTT. The variable domain in full, with the rest retrieved from reference TRBV5-1 and TRBJ1-4, is KAGVTQTPRYLIKTRGQQVTLSCSPISGHRSVSWYQQTPGQGLQFLFEYFSETQRNKGNFPGRFSGRQFSNSRSEMNVSTLELGDSALYLCASSLDTPTNEKLFFGSGTQLSVL.